Listed below are T cell receptor beta chains from one sample, sequenced in a study of T cell changes during pregnancy in multiple sclerosis. TCRdb's copy holds only in-frame clones and misses some; the assay was immunoSEQ multiplex PCR. In the table there are 15,000 or so clones, about 87% of which are singletons. Material: CD8+ T cells from peripheral blood mononuclear cells, obtained in the second trimester of pregnancy. Every receptor here comes from a female donor in good health, enrolled as a control in a pregnancy study. CDR3s include the opening cysteine and the closing phenylalanine or tryptophan. D genes are given only for firm matches. Clone size appears in some rows only: once, few, many, or a class for an expanded clone.

>.|TRBJ2-7|TRBV14|TRBD1
CASSQANGQGVAYEQYF
TGTGCCAGCAGCCAAGCAAACGGACAGGGAGTCGCGTACGAGCAGTACTTC
>.|TRBJ1-1|TRBV5-5|.
CASSLRLGGDTEAFF
TGTGCCAGCAGCTTGAGGCTGGGGGGAGACACTGAAGCTTTCTTT
>once|TRBJ1-2|TRBV7-6|.
CASSPGSSGEGYTF
TGTGCCAGCAGCCCAGGAAGCAGCGGGGAGGGCTACACCTTC
>.|TRBJ1-5|TRBV23-1|TRBD1
CASSQSDRGNQPQHF
TGCGCCAGCAGTCAATCCGACAGGGGCAATCAGCCCCAGCATTTT
>.|TRBJ1-1|TRBV4-2|.
CASSHLDRNTEAFF
TGTGCCAGCAGCCACCTAGACAGGAACACTGAAGCTTTCTTT
>.|TRBJ2-3|TRBV7-2|.
CASSPGRYTDTQYF
TGTGCCAGCAGCCCAGGCAGGTATACAGATACGCAGTATTTT
>.|TRBJ2-1|TRBV4-1|TRBD2
CASSQVPGLAGGYNEQFF
TGCGCCAGCAGCCAAGTCCCGGGACTAGCGGGAGGATACAATGAGCAGTTCTTC
>once|TRBJ2-7|TRBV11-2|.
CASSLGGGYEQYF
TGTGCCAGCAGCTTAGGAGGGGGCTACGAGCAGTACTTC
>once|TRBJ1-3|TRBV7-9|.
CASSFGGGSGNTIYF
TGTGCCAGCAGCTTCGGGGGAGGGAGTGGAAACACCATATATTTT
>.|TRBJ2-7|TRBV27|.
CASSPGRWIYEQYF
TGTGCCAGCAGTCCGGGTCGGTGGATCTACGAGCAGTACTTC
>.|TRBJ2-3|TRBV9|TRBD2
CASSPTSGGSDTQYF
TGTGCCAGCAGCCCCACTAGCGGGGGTTCAGATACGCAGTATTTT
>.|TRBJ2-2|TRBV7-9|.
CASSFRPGTSHGELFF
TGTGCCAGCAGCTTCCGACCGGGAACGAGCCACGGGGAGCTGTTTTTT
>.|TRBJ2-7|TRBV29-1|.
CSVVTVAEQYF
TGCAGCGTTGTAACAGTTGCCGAGCAGTACTTC
>.|TRBJ1-2|TRBV9|TRBD1
CASSVGRTGKYYGYTF
TGTGCCAGCAGCGTTGGACGGACAGGGAAGTACTATGGCTACACCTTC
>.|TRBJ2-3|TRBV6-5|.
CASSYASDDTQYF
TGTGCCAGCAGTTATGCTAGCGACGATACGCAGTATTTT
>.|TRBJ2-1|TRBV6-1|TRBD2
CASSELAGGVNEQFF
TGTGCCAGCAGTGAACTAGCGGGAGGGGTCAATGAGCAGTTCTTC
>.|TRBJ2-1|TRBV9|TRBD2
CASSRGGNEQFF
TGTGCCAGCAGCCGGGGGGGCAATGAGCAGTTCTTC
>.|TRBJ2-5|TRBV11-2|TRBD2
CASSFPVAGGGLGETQYF
TGTGCCAGCAGCTTTCCGGTAGCGGGGGGCGGACTAGGAGAGACCCAGTACTTC
>.|TRBJ2-2|TRBV15|.
CATSLHRDVGELFF
TGTGCCACCAGCCTACACAGGGACGTCGGGGAGCTGTTTTTT
>.|TRBJ1-5|TRBV19|.
CASSTQGHSQPQHF
TGTGCCAGTAGTACCCAGGGACACAGTCAGCCCCAGCATTTT
>.|TRBJ2-2|TRBV7-9|TRBD1
CASSLEGDGTGRLAGELFF
TGTGCCAGCAGCTTAGAGGGGGACGGGACAGGGAGACTCGCCGGGGAGCTGTTTTTT
>.|TRBJ2-1|TRBV27|TRBD2
CASSRRAGGTHEQFF
TGTGCCAGCAGCCGTCGAGCGGGAGGAACCCATGAGCAGTTCTTC
>.|TRBJ2-7|TRBV7-9|TRBD1
CASSGQGFDEQYF
TGTGCCAGCAGCGGACAGGGTTTTGACGAGCAGTACTTC
>.|TRBJ2-7|TRBV13|TRBD2
CASSSLGGRADEQYF
TGTGCCAGCAGCTCCCTGGGCGGGAGGGCTGACGAGCAGTACTTC
>.|TRBJ2-7|TRBV4-2|TRBD1
CASSWGQGAYEQYF
TGTGCCAGCAGCTGGGGACAGGGGGCCTACGAGCAGTACTTC
>.|TRBJ2-2|TRBV4-2|.
CASSRQELNTGELFF
TGTGCCAGCAGCCGTCAGGAATTGAACACCGGGGAGCTGTTTTTT
>medium-sized|TRBJ1-2|TRBV19|TRBD1
CATEGTGVDPYGYTF
TGTGCCACGGAGGGGACAGGCGTTGATCCCTATGGCTACACCTTC
>.|TRBJ2-5|TRBV5-1|TRBD2
CASSRVRLAGATLKETQYF
TGCGCCAGCAGCCGTGTTCGACTAGCGGGGGCTACACTAAAAGAGACCCAGTACTTC
>.|TRBJ2-1|TRBV6-4|TRBD2
CASSGSLAGLNEQFF
TGTGCCAGCAGTGGCTCGCTAGCGGGGCTCAATGAGCAGTTCTTC
>.|TRBJ1-6|TRBV23-1|TRBD1
CASSQSERGTGPRGALHF
TGCGCCAGCAGTCAATCGGAGCGCGGGACAGGGCCCCGGGGGGCCCTCCACTTT
>.|TRBJ2-7|TRBV27|.
CASSTRGRSTYEQYF
TGTGCCAGCAGTACGCGGGGAAGGTCCACCTACGAGCAGTACTTC
>.|TRBJ2-3|TRBV2|TRBD2
CASSELAGGPLADTQYF
TGTGCCAGCAGTGAGCTAGCGGGGGGGCCTCTGGCAGATACGCAGTATTTT
>.|TRBJ1-6|TRBV27|TRBD1
CASRTGGRSPLHF
TGTGCCAGCAGAACAGGGGGCCGATCACCCCTCCACTTT
>.|TRBJ1-1|TRBV7-2|.
CASTLWTGTEAFF
TGTGCCAGCACCCTCTGGACTGGCACTGAAGCTTTCTTT
>.|TRBJ2-7|TRBV5-8|.
CASRSTSGIGLIEGEQYF
TGTGCCAGCAGGTCAACAAGTGGGATCGGACTAATTGAAGGCGAGCAGTACTTC
>.|TRBJ2-1|TRBV4-1|.
CASSQEGNRVDEQFF
TGCGCCAGCAGCCAAGAGGGAAACAGGGTCGATGAGCAGTTCTTC
>.|TRBJ2-2|TRBV27|TRBD2
CASSFPASGRAGELFF
TGTGCCAGCAGTTTCCCGGCTAGCGGGAGGGCCGGGGAGCTGTTTTTT
>.|TRBJ2-1|TRBV16|.
CASSQSPAPGNEQFF
TGTGCCAGCAGCCAATCCCCAGCGCCCGGGAATGAGCAGTTCTTC
>.|TRBJ2-7|TRBV28|.
CASSLAVQSNSYEQYF
TGTGCCAGCAGTTTAGCGGTACAATCCAACTCCTACGAGCAGTACTTC
>.|TRBJ1-2|TRBV7-9|.
CASSGNGGYGYTF
TGTGCCAGCAGTGGAAACGGGGGGTATGGCTACACCTTC
>.|TRBJ2-1|TRBV2|TRBD2
CASSLSGAAYNEQFF
TGTGCCAGCAGCCTTAGCGGGGCCGCCTACAATGAGCAGTTCTTC
>.|TRBJ2-7|TRBV28|TRBD2
CASSIRGTTFEQYF
TGTGCCAGCAGTATACGCGGGACTACTTTCGAGCAGTACTTC
>.|TRBJ1-5|TRBV28|.
CASSFPRGNSNQPQHF
TGTGCCAGCAGCTTTCCCAGGGGAAATAGCAATCAGCCCCAGCATTTT
>.|TRBJ1-6|TRBV21-1|.
CASSKGWCRASPLHF
TGTGCCAGCAGCAAAGGATGGTGCAGGGCTTCACCCCTCCACTTT
>.|TRBJ2-1|TRBV10-3|.
CAIGWTVNHEQFF
TGTGCCATCGGCTGGACAGTCAACCATGAGCAGTTCTTC
>.|TRBJ2-7|TRBV9|.
CASSSGGLSTYEQYF
TGTGCCAGCAGTTCCGGGGGACTGAGCACTTACGAGCAGTACTTC
>.|TRBJ2-5|TRBV4-1|TRBD2
CASSQDWSSLGGETQYF
TGCGCCAGCAGCCAAGATTGGTCGAGCCTCGGGGGGGAGACCCAGTACTTC
>.|TRBJ1-3|TRBV7-9|TRBD1
CASSSPRDRVGNTIYF
TGTGCCAGCAGCTCACCCCGGGACAGGGTAGGGAACACCATATATTTT
>.|TRBJ1-2|TRBV4-1|.
CASSPQAGNYGYTF
TGCGCCAGCAGCCCCCAGGCGGGGAACTATGGCTACACCTTC
>.|TRBJ2-7|TRBV4-1|.
CASSQTSSYEQYF
TGCGCCAGCAGCCAGACTAGCTCCTACGAGCAGTACTTC
>.|TRBJ2-1|TRBV4-1|TRBD2
CASSQALAGVEQFF
TGCGCCAGCAGCCAGGCACTAGCGGGAGTTGAGCAGTTCTTC
>.|TRBJ2-5|TRBV7-9|.
CASSSQVRDGETQYF
TGTGCCAGCAGCTCCCAGGTCCGGGATGGGGAGACCCAGTACTTC
>.|TRBJ2-1|TRBV27|TRBD2
CASSLFSGGPGGNEQFF
TGTGCCAGCAGTTTATTCAGCGGGGGACCTGGGGGCAATGAGCAGTTCTTC